The clone carrying this T cell receptor beta chain was seen only a few times. Its matching antigen is unknown. The data were taken from a study of CD4 T cells in relation to SARS-CoV-2 and coronaviruses. In the study overall: PBMCs were cultured with antigen for approximately nine days before TCR beta sequencing. Two subjects were Hispanic; patients were 8 males and a few females. Study-level results: In around 60% of donors, memory CD4+ clonotypes crossrecognized SARS-CoV-2 and at least one common cold coronavirus spike.

More than 8.5 x 10^4 naive or memory CD4+ cells were cultured with CEF peptides for approximately eleven days. V shed 5 bases, J shed 2 bases, and the junction held 2 bases outside the gene matches. CDR3 length equals 15 residues. The germline V gene has CDR1 MDHEN and CDR2 SYDVKM. Measured with immunoSEQ multiplex PCR; TCRdb has only the in-frame clones, and not every one. The sample has about 36,000 clones; just under 85% are singletons. This clonotype was sampled from an adult with COVID-19. The V and J genes are TRBV28 and TRBJ2-3; 12 nucleotides match TRBD2. Specimen: naive CD4+ T cells from PBMCs, cultured in vitro. Specified subset: naive CD4+ T cells isolated by negative enrichment. DNA of the CDR3: TGTGCCAGCAGTCGACTAGCGGGAGACACAGATACGCAGTATTTT. Translated, it gives CASSRLAGDTDTQYF.